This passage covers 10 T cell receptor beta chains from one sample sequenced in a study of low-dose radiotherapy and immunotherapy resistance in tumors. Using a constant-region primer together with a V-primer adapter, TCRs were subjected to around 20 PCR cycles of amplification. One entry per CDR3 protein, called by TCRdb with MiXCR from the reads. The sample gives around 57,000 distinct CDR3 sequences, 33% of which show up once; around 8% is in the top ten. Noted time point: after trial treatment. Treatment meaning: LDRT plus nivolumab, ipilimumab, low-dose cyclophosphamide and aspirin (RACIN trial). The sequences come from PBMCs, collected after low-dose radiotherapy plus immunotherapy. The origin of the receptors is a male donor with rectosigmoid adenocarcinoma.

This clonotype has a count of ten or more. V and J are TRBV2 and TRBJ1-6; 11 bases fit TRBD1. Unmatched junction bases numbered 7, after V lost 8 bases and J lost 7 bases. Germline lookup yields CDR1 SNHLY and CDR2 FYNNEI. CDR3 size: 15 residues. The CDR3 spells CASSGQGDVNSPLHF. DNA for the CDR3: TGTGCCAGCTCGGGACAGGGGGACGTCAATTCACCCCTCCACTTT.

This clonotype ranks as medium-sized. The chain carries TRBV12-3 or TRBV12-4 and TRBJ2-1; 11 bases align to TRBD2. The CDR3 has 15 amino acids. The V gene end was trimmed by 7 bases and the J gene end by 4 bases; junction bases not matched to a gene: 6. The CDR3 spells CASTSTSGGYNEQFF. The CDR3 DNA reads TGTGCCAGCACATCCACTAGCGGGGGTTACAATGAGCAGTTCTTC.

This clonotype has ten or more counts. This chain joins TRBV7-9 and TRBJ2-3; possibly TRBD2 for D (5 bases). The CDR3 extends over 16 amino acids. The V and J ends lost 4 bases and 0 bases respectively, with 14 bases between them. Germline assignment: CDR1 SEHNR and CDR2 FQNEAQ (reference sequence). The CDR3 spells CASSSREGGSTDTQYF. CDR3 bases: TGTGCCAGCAGCTCCCGAGAAGGCGGGAGCACAGATACGCAGTATTTT.

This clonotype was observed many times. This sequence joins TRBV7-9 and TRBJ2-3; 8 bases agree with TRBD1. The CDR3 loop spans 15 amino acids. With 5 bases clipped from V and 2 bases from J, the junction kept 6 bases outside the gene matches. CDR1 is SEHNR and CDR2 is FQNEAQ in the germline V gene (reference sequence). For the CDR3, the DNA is TGTGCCAGCAGCCCACGGACAGGGCACACAGATACGCAGTATTTT. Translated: CASSPRTGHTDTQYF.

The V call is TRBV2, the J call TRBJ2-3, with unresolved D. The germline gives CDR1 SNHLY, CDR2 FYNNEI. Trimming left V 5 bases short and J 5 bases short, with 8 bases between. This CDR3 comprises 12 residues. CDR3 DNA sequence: TGTGCCAGCAGTCCCCGAGGAGATACGCAGTATTTT. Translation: CASSPRGDTQYF.

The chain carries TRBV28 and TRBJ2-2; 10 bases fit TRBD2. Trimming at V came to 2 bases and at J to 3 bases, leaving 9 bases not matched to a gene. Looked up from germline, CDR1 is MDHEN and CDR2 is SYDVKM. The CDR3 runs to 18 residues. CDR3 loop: CASSLPGLLAGDTGELFF. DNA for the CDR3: TGTGCCAGCAGTTTACCAGGGTTGCTAGCGGGAGACACCGGGGAGCTGTTTTTT.

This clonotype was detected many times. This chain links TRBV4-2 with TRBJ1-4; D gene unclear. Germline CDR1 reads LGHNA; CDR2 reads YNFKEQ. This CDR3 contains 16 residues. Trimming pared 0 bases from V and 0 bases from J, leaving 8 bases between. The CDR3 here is CASSQDRKATNEKLFF. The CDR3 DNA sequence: TGTGCCAGCAGCCAAGACAGAAAAGCAACTAATGAAAAACTGTTTTTT.

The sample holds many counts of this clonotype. This CDR3 is CASSPGTEEQYF. The DNA of the CDR3 is TGTGCCAGCAGCCCCGGGACGGAGGAGCAGTACTTC. The gene calls are TRBV7-2 and TRBJ2-7, with D perhaps assigned TRBD1 or TRBD2 (5 bases each). The length of the CDR3 is 12 residues. V dropped 5 bases and J dropped 7 bases, with 12 bases sitting between them. The germline V gene has CDR1 SGHTA and CDR2 FQGNSA.

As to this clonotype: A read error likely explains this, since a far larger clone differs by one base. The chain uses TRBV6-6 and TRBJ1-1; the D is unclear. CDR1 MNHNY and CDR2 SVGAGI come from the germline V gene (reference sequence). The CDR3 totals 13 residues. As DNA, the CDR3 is TGTGCCAGCAGTTACGGGAGGAACGCTGAAGCTTTCTTT. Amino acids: CASSYGRNAEAFF.

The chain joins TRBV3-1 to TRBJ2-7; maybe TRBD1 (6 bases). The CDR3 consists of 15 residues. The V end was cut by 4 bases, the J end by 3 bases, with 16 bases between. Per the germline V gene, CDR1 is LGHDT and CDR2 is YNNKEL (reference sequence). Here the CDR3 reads CASSPARTASYEQYF. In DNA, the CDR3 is TGTGCCAGCAGCCCCGCCCGGACAGCTAGCTACGAGCAGTACTTC.